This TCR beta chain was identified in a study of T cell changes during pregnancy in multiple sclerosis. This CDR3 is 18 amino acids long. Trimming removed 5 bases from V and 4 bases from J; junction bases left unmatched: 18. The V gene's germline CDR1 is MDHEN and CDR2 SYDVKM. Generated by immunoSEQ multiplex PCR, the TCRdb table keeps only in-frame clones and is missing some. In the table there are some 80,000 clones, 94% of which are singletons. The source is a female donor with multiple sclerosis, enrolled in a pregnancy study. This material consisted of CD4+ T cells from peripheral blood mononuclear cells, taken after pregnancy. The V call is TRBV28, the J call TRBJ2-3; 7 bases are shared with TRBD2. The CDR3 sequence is CASSPFDAGLSLSDTQYF. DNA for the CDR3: TGTGCCAGCAGTCCCTTTGATGCGGGACTATCTTTGTCAGATACGCAGTATTTT.